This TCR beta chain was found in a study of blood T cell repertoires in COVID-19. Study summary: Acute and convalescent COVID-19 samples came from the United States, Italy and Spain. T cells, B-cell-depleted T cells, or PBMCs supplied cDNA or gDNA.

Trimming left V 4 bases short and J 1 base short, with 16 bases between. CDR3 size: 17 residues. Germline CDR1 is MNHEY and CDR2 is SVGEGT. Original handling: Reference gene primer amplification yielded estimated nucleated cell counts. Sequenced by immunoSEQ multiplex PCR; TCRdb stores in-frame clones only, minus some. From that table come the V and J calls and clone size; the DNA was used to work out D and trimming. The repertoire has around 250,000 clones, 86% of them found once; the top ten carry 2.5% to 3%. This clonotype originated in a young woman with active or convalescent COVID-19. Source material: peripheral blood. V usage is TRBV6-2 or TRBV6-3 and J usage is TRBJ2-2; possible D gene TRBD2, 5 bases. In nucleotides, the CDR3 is TGTGCCAGCAGTTTTACTCTGGACGGGGTGAACACCGGGGAGCTGTTTTTT. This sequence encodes CASSFTLDGVNTGELFF.